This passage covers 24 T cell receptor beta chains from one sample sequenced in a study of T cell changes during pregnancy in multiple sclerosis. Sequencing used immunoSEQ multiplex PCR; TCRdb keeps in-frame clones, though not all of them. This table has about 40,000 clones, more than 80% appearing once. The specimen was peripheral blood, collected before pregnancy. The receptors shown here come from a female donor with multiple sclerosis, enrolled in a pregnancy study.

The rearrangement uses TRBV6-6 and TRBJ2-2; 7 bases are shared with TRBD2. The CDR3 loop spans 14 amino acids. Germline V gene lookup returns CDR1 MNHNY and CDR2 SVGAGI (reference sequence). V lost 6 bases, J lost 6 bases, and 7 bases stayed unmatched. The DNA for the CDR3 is TGTGCCAGCAGGTCTATTGGGGGGGCCGGGGAGCTGTTTTTT. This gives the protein CASRSIGGAGELFF.

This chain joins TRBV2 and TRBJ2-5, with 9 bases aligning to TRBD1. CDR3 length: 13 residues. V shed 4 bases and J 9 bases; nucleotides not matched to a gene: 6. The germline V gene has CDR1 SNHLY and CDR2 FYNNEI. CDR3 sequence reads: CASSGDRERAQYF. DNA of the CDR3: TGTGCCAGCAGTGGGGACAGGGAAAGGGCCCAGTACTTC.

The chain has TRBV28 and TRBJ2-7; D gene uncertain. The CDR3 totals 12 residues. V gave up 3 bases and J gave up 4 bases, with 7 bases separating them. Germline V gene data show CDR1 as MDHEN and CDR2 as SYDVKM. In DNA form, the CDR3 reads TGTGCCAGCAGTTTGAGTCGGTACGAGCAGTACTTC. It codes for CASSLSRYEQYF.

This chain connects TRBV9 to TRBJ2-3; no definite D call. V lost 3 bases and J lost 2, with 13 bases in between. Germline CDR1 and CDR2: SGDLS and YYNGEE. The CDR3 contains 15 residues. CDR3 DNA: TGTGCCAGCAGCGCCGATACAGAACCCACAGATACGCAGTATTTT. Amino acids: CASSADTEPTDTQYF.

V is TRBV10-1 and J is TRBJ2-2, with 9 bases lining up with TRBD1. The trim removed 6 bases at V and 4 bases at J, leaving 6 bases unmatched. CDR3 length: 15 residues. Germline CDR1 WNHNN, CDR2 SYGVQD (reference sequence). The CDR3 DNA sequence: TGCGCCAGCAGAGGGGACAGGGAGGGCACCGGGGAGCTGTTTTTT. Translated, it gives CASRGDREGTGELFF.

The DNA for the CDR3 is TGCGCCAGCAGTCACAGGGGGTCCACAGATACGCAGTATTTT. Translating it yields CASSHRGSTDTQYF. The chain links TRBV5-1 to TRBJ2-3; TRBD1 matches at 8 bases. The CDR3 sequence is 14 residues long. Germline CDR1 SGHRS, CDR2 YFSETQ. V was clipped by 5 bases and J by 2 bases; unmatched bases: 4. The full variable domain, with the rest looked up from reference TRBV5-1 and TRBJ2-3, is KAGVTQTPRYLIKTRGQQVTLSCSPISGHRSVSWYQQTPGQGLQFLFEYFSETQRNKGNFPGRFSGRQFSNSRSEMNVSTLELGDSALYLCASSHRGSTDTQYFGPGTRLTVL.

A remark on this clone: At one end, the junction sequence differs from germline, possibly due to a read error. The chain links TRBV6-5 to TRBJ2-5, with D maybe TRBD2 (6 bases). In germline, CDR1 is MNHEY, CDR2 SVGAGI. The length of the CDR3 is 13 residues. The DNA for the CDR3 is TGTACCAGCACCAGCGGGTACCAAGAGACCCAGTACTTC. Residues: CTSTSGYQETQYF.

This CDR3 is CASSRKKDSSYNEQFF. CDR3 DNA sequence: TGTGCCAGCAGTAGAAAGAAAGACAGTTCCTACAATGAGCAGTTCTTC. The chain has TRBV28 and TRBJ2-1; a possible D gene is TRBD1 (5 bases). V was trimmed by 5 bases and J by 1 base, leaving 15 bases between them. Germline V gene sequence: CDR1 MDHEN, CDR2 SYDVKM. The CDR3 covers 16 residues.

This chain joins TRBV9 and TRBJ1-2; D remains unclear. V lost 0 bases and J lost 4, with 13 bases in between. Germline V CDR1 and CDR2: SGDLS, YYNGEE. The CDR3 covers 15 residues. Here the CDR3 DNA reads TGTGCCAGCAGCGTAGATGGACTTTCTCGCTATGGCTACACCTTC. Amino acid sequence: CASSVDGLSRYGYTF.

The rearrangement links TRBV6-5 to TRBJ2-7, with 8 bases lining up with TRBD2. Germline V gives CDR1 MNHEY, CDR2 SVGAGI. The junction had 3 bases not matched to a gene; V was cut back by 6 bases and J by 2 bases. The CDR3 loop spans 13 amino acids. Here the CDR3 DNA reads TGTGCCAGCAGGGTTAGCGGGACCTACGAGCAGTACTTC. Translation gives CASRVSGTYEQYF.

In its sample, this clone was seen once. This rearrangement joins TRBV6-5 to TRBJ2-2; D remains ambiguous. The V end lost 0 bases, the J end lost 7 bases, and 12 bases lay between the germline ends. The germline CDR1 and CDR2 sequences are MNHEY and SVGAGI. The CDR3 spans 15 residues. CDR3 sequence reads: CASSYSTDLGGELFF. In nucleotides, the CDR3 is TGTGCCAGCAGTTACTCGACCGACTTGGGCGGGGAGCTGTTTTTT.

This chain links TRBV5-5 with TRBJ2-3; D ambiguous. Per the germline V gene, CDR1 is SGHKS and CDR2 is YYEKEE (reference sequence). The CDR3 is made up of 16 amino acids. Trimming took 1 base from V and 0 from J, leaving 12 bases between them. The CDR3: CASSLMARPSTDTQYF. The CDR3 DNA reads TGTGCCAGCAGCTTGATGGCTAGACCTAGCACAGATACGCAGTATTTT.

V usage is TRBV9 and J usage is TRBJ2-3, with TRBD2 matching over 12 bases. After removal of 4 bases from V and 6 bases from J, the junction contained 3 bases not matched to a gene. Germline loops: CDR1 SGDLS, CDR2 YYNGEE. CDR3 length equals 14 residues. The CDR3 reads CASSFGTSGDTQYF. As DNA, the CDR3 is TGTGCCAGCAGCTTTGGGACTAGCGGGGATACGCAGTATTTT.

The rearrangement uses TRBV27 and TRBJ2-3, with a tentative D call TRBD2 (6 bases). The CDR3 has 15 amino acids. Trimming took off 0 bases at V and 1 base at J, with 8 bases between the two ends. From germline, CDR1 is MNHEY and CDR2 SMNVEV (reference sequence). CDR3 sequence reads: CASSLSREGTDTQYF. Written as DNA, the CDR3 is TGTGCCAGCAGTTTATCGAGGGAGGGCACAGATACGCAGTATTTT.

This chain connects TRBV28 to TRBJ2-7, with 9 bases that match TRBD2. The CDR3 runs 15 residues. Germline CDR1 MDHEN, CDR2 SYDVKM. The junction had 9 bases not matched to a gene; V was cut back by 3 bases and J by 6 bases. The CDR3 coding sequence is TGTGCCAGCAGTTTGTCGCGGGAGGGCCAGTCCGAGCAGTACTTC. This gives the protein CASSLSREGQSEQYF.

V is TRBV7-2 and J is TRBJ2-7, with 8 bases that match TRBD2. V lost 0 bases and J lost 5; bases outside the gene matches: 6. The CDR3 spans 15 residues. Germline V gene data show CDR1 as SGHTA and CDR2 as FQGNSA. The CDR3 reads CASSLASGSFNEQYF. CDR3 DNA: TGTGCCAGCAGCTTAGCGAGCGGGAGTTTCAACGAGCAGTACTTC. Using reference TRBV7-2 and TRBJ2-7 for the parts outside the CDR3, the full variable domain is GAGVSQSPSNKVTEKGKDVELRCDPISGHTALYWYRQSLGQGLEFLIYFQGNSAPDKSGLPSDRFSAERTGGSVSTLTIQRTQQEDSAVYLCASSLASGSFNEQYFGPGTRLTVT.

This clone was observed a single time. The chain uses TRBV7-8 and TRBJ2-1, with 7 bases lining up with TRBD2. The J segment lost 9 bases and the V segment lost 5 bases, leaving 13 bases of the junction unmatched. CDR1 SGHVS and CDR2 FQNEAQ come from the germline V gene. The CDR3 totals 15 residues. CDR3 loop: CASSQGAGAWAEQFF. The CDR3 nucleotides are TGTGCCAGCAGCCAAGGGGCGGGAGCGTGGGCTGAGCAGTTCTTC.

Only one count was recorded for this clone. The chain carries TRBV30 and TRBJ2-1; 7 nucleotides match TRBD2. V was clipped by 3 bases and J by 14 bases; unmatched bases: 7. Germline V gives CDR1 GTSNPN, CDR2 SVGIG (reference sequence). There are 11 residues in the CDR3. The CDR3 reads CAWSREREEFF. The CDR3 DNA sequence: TGTGCCTGGAGCCGGGAACGGGAGGAGTTCTTC.

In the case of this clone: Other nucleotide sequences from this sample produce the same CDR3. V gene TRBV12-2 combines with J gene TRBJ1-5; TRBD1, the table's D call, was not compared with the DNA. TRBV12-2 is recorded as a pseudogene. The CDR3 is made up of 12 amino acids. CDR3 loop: CAQTWGHQPQHF. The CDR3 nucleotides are TGTGCCCAGACATGGGGGCATCAGCCCCAACATTTT.

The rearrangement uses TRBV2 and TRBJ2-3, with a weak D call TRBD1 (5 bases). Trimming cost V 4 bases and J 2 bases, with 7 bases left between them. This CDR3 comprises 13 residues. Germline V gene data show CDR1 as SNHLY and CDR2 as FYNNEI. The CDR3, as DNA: TGTGCCAGCAGTGTGGACACCACAGATACGCAGTATTTT. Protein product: CASSVDTTDTQYF. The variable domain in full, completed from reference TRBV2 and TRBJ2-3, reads EPEVTQTPSHQVTQMGQEVILRCVPISNHLYFYWYRQILGQKVEFLVSFYNNEISEKSEIFDDQFSVERPDGSNFTLKIRSTKLEDSAMYFCASSVDTTDTQYFGPGTRLTVL.

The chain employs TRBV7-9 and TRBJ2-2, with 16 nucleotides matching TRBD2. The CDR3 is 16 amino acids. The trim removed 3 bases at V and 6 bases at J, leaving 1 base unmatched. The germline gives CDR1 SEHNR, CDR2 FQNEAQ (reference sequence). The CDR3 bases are TGTGCCAGCAGCTTGGGACTAGCGGGAGGGTCCGGGGAGCTGTTTTTT. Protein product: CASSLGLAGGSGELFF.

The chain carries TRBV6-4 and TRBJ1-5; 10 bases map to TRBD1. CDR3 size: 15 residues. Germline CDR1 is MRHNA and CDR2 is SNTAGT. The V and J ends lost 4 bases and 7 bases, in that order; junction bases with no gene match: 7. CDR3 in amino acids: CASSGDRGSGQPQHF. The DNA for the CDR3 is TGTGCCAGCAGTGGGGACAGGGGCAGTGGACAGCCCCAGCATTTT.

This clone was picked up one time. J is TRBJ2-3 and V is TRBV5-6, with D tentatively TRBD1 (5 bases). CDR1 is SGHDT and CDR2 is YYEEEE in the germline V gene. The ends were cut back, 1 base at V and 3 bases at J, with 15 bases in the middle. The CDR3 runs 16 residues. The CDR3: CASSLYSETATDTQYF. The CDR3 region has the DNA TGTGCCAGCAGCTTGTATTCTGAGACAGCAACAGATACGCAGTATTTT.

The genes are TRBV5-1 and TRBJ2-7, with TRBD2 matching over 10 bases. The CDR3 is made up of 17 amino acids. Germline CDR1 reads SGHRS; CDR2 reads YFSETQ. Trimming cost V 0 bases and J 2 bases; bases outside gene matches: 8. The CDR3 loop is CASSLGGLAGATYEQYF. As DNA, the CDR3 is TGCGCCAGCAGCTTGGGGGGGCTAGCGGGAGCGACCTACGAGCAGTACTTC.